These 4 T cell receptor beta chains were all obtained from the same sample, sequenced in a study of shared clonotypes between healthy human individuals. The protocol was immunoSEQ multiplex PCR, while the TCRdb copy is restricted to in-frame clones and leaves out a portion. The sample lists about 1.5 million clones; more than 95% were seen once. The sample taken for sequencing was naive CD4+ T cells sorted from blood. Subset specified: CD45RA+ positively selected. The receptors were sampled from a young man in good health.

This clone was counted once. This chain connects TRBV25-1 to TRBJ1-2, with 8 bases that match TRBD1. V lost 6 bases to trimming and J lost 4 bases; unmatched junction nucleotides: 10. Germline CDR1 is MGHDK and CDR2 is SYGVNS. The CDR3 contains 15 residues. CDR3 nucleotides: TGTGCCAGCAGCTACCCGGGACAGGAGGCCTATGGCTACACCTTC. Translation: CASSYPGQEAYGYTF.

On this clone: Other DNA sequences from this sample encode an identical CDR3 as well. The rearrangement links TRBV7-2 to TRBJ2-6; possible D gene TRBD1, 6 bases. The V end lost 5 bases, the J end lost 2 bases, and 10 bases lay between the germline ends. Germline CDR1 and CDR2: SGHTA and FQGNSA. The CDR3 sequence is 15 residues long. The CDR3 region is CASSLTGTGANVLTF. The CDR3 coding sequence is TGTGCCAGCAGCCTAACAGGGACTGGGGCCAACGTCCTGACTTTC.

The DNA for the CDR3 is TGCGCCCGCGCCGCTAGCGGGAACACCGGGGAGCTGTTTTTT. Amino acid sequence: CARAASGNTGELFF. This chain links TRBV10-2 with TRBJ2-2; 7 bases are shared with TRBD2. The ends lost 11 bases at V and 1 base at J; junction bases unmatched: 7. This CDR3 region has 14 residues. Germline V gene lookup returns CDR1 WSHSY and CDR2 SAAADI.

The chain joins TRBV5-1 to TRBJ2-7; D is unclear. The V gene's germline CDR1 is SGHRS and CDR2 YFSETQ. V was pared by 1 base and J by 0 bases, with 8 bases between. The CDR3 spans 14 residues. CDR3 protein: CASSLNSASYEQYF. Written as DNA, the CDR3 is TGCGCCAGCAGCTTGAACAGTGCCTCCTACGAGCAGTACTTC.